The 23 T cell receptor beta chains below come from one sample, sequenced in a study of beta chain features in type 1 diabetes. Isolated RNA was reverse transcribed in full, so expressed TCRB transcripts were sequenced. Some clones are missing from TCRdb's copy, which holds only in-frame ones; the method was immunoSEQ multiplex PCR. The profile shows about 200,000 clones, approximately 11% of them singletons. Material for sequencing was central memory CD4+ T cells from blood. These receptors all come from a man aged 18 to 29 in good health.

This clone has a handful of counts. The V gene is TRBV14, the J gene TRBJ2-1; no reliable D call. The germline V gene encodes CDR1 SGHDN and CDR2 FVKESK. V lost 1 base to trimming and J lost 5 bases, with 18 bases between them. The CDR3 is 17 amino acids. CDR3 sequence reads: CASSQVIGVKLDNEQFF. CDR3 DNA sequence: TGTGCCAGCAGCCAAGTCATTGGGGTTAAATTGGACAATGAGCAGTTCTTC.

This clone was counted between two and nine times. V usage is TRBV5-4 and J usage is TRBJ2-1, with 9 bases matching TRBD2. This CDR3 has 13 residues. CDR1 SGHNT and CDR2 YYREEE come from the germline V gene (reference sequence). V was pared by 4 bases and J by 9 bases, with 5 bases of the junction left unmatched. CDR3 loop: CASSPGLASEQFF. CDR3 DNA: TGTGCCAGCAGCCCGGGACTAGCAAGTGAGCAGTTCTTC.

In its sample, this clone was seen a few times. CDR3 DNA: TGTGCCAGCAGTTTGGAACAGGGGACCCTCCCCAATCAGCCCCAGCATTTT. Translated, it gives CASSLEQGTLPNQPQHF. The chain is built from TRBV28 and TRBJ1-5; 7 positions agree with TRBD1. Germline CDR1 is MDHEN and CDR2 is SYDVKM. V was pared by 3 bases and J by 3 bases, with 11 bases of the junction left unmatched. This CDR3 comprises 17 residues.

This clone was picked up a small number of times. The chain couples TRBV30 to TRBJ2-3; 11 nucleotides align to TRBD2. The CDR3 extends over 14 amino acids. The V gene's germline CDR1 is GTSNPN and CDR2 SVGIG (reference sequence). The J segment lost 3 bases and the V segment lost 5 bases, leaving 4 bases of the junction unmatched. CDR3 sequence: CAWSSGRSTDTQYF. CDR3 bases: TGTGCCTGGTCTAGCGGGAGGTCAACAGATACGCAGTATTTT.

This clone was detected ten times or more. The chain links TRBV20-1 to TRBJ2-1; unclear D gene. This CDR3 is built from 10 residues. The V gene lost 3 bases and the J gene lost 9 bases, with 6 bases spanning the gap. Looked up from germline, CDR1 is DFQATT and CDR2 is SNEGSKA (reference sequence). The CDR3 sequence: CSASYPEQFF. The CDR3 DNA sequence: TGCAGTGCTAGTTACCCTGAGCAGTTCTTC.

This chain links TRBV13 with TRBJ2-1; D unresolved. CDR3 length: 13 amino acids. Trimming stripped 2 bases from V and 15 bases from J, with 17 bases between. Germline V CDR1 and CDR2: PRHDT, FYEKMQ (reference sequence). CDR3 amino acids: CASSLSPRRGLFF. The CDR3 nucleotides are TGTGCCAGCAGCTTATCGCCCCGGCGTGGTCTGTTCTTC. Complete variable domain (other parts from reference TRBV13 and TRBJ2-1): AAGVIQSPRHLIKEKRETATLKCYPIPRHDTVYWYQQGPGQDPQFLISFYEKMQSDKGSIPDRFSAQQFSDYHSELNMSSLELGDSALYFCASSLSPRRGLFFGPGTRLTVL.

Note on this clone: A junction end diverges from the germline sequence, so it may reflect a read error. This chain uses TRBV30 with TRBJ1-5, with a possible D match to TRBD1 (5 bases). Germline assignment: CDR1 GTSNPN and CDR2 SVGIG (reference sequence). The CDR3 consists of 14 residues. This chain's CDR3 is CALSGGYINQPQHF. The CDR3 DNA reads as TGTGCCTTGAGTGGGGGGTATATCAATCAGCCCCAGCATTTT.

This chain links TRBV14 with TRBJ2-5; D call uncertain. CDR1 and CDR2 from the germline V gene are SGHDN and FVKESK. The CDR3 contains 13 residues. The ends were cut back, 5 bases at V and 4 bases at J, with 11 bases in the middle. The CDR3 sequence: CASSRQFGETQYF. CDR3 nucleotide sequence: TGTGCCAGCAGCAGGCAGTTCGGAGAGACCCAGTACTTC.

This chain joins TRBV28 and TRBJ1-5; 10 bases agree with TRBD1. The V segment lost 5 bases and the J segment 5 bases; nucleotides outside the gene matches: 6. CDR3 length: 15 amino acids. The germline V gene encodes CDR1 MDHEN and CDR2 SYDVKM. The CDR3 sequence: CASSTTGQGDQPQHF. The CDR3 region has the DNA TGTGCCAGCAGTACTACCGGACAGGGGGATCAGCCCCAGCATTTT.

This clone was picked up a small number of times. This rearrangement joins TRBV19 to TRBJ2-3, with 11 positions matching TRBD1. The CDR3 length is 17 residues. Germline V gives CDR1 LNHDA, CDR2 SQIVND (reference sequence). V was clipped by 5 bases and J by 4 bases; unmatched bases: 11. The CDR3 nucleotides are TGTGCCAGTAGTGCCCGGACAGGGGGCAGGAGGGCAGATACGCAGTATTTT. Amino acids: CASSARTGGRRADTQYF.

V gene TRBV18 combines with J gene TRBJ2-7, with 7 bases lining up with TRBD2. J was trimmed by 0 bases and V by 3 bases; bases with no gene match: 5. Germline V gene lookup returns CDR1 KGHSH and CDR2 LQKENI. The CDR3 runs to 15 residues. Written as DNA, the CDR3 is TGTGCCAGCTCACCTCCTGGCGGGAGCTCCTACGAGCAGTACTTC. Its translation: CASSPPGGSSYEQYF.

This clone was detected a few times. The chain has TRBV29-1 and TRBJ2-2; D is ambiguous. CDR1 and CDR2 from the germline V gene are SQVTM and ANQGSEA. The CDR3 has 14 amino acids. V lost 8 bases to trimming and J lost 0 bases, with 13 bases between them. In nucleotides, the CDR3 is TGCAGCTCTCGGGCCGCCCCGAACACCGGGGAGCTGTTTTTT. Protein: CSSRAAPNTGELFF.

This clone appeared a few times. The V gene is TRBV25-1, the J gene TRBJ1-5; D possibly corresponds to TRBD1 (5 bases). Trimming cost V 3 bases and J 7 bases, with 10 bases left between them. From germline, CDR1 is MGHDK and CDR2 SYGVNS. The CDR3 loop spans 13 amino acids. CDR3 sequence: CASSDSGDQPQHF. CDR3 sequence (DNA): TGTGCCAGCAGTGATAGTGGGGACCAGCCCCAGCATTTT.

The chain couples TRBV7-6 to TRBJ2-1, with 8 bases identical to TRBD2. Looked up from germline, CDR1 is SGHVS and CDR2 is FNYEAQ. V was pared by 6 bases and J by 3 bases, with 7 bases of the junction left unmatched. CDR3 length: 15 amino acids. CDR3 sequence: CASSQSGSVYNEQFF. The DNA of the CDR3 is TGTGCCAGCAGTCAGAGCGGGAGTGTCTACAATGAGCAGTTCTTC.

This clone appeared many times. The chain joins TRBV27 to TRBJ2-6; D perhaps matches TRBD2 (5 bases). The CDR3 totals 15 residues. Germline loops: CDR1 MNHEY, CDR2 SMNVEV (reference sequence). V lost 5 bases and J 4 bases, leaving 12 bases between the germline ends. The CDR3 sequence is CASSPYRGGANVLTF. The CDR3 nucleotides are TGTGCCAGCAGTCCCTATCGGGGAGGGGCCAACGTCCTGACTTTC. Using reference TRBV27 and TRBJ2-6 for the parts outside the CDR3, the full variable domain is EAQVTQNPRYLITVTGKKLTVTCSQNMNHEYMSWYRQDPGLGLRQIYYSMNVEVTDKGDVPEGYKVSRKEKRNFPLILESPSPNQTSLYFCASSPYRGGANVLTFGAGSRLTVL.

The chain carries TRBV4-3 and TRBJ2-3; D may match TRBD1 or TRBD2 (5 bases each). Trimming stripped 8 bases from V and 0 bases from J, with 12 bases between. The CDR3 extends over 14 amino acids. Looked up from germline, CDR1 is LGHNA and CDR2 is YSLEER. The DNA for the CDR3 is TGCGCCAGCGGGGGAACAGGTAGCACAGATACGCAGTATTTT. The encoded protein is CASGGTGSTDTQYF.

This clone was seen a handful of times. The chain carries TRBV7-9 and TRBJ1-1; TRBD1 is a possible D gene (5 bases). Trimming removed 4 bases at V and 1 base at J, with 10 bases between. Germline V gene sequence: CDR1 SEHNR, CDR2 FQNEAQ (reference sequence). The CDR3 loop spans 14 amino acids. CDR3: CASSWAGSNTEAFF. The CDR3 nucleotides are TGTGCCAGCAGCTGGGCAGGGTCGAACACTGAAGCTTTCTTT.

This clone came up a few times. The V gene is TRBV5-1, the J gene TRBJ2-3; 7 positions agree with TRBD2. Trimming at V came to 5 bases and at J to 0 bases, leaving 6 bases not matched to a gene. This CDR3 comprises 15 residues. Germline CDR1 and CDR2: SGHRS and YFSETQ. The CDR3: CASSHSGASTDTQYF. The CDR3 DNA follows: TGCGCCAGCAGTCACAGCGGGGCTAGCACAGATACGCAGTATTTT.

This clone was counted between two and nine times. V is TRBV5-1 and J is TRBJ2-1; TRBD2 matches at 7 bases. After removal of 6 bases from V and 6 bases from J, the junction contained 9 bases not matched to a gene. The CDR3 covers 14 residues. Per the germline V gene, CDR1 is SGHRS and CDR2 is YFSETQ. This CDR3 is CASTLGGPGNEQFF. The CDR3 coding sequence is TGCGCCAGCACCCTGGGAGGGCCTGGCAATGAGCAGTTCTTC.

This clone has only a few counts. The rearrangement joins TRBV28 to TRBJ2-5; possibly TRBD1 for D (6 bases). The V end was cut by 8 bases, the J end by 4 bases, with 14 bases between. The CDR3 is 13 amino acids. CDR1 is MDHEN, CDR2 SYDVKM, per germline. CDR3: CASVAGTRETQYF. DNA of the CDR3: TGTGCCAGCGTGGCAGGGACAAGAGAGACCCAGTACTTC.

This clone was detected ten times or more. This rearrangement joins TRBV4-3 to TRBJ2-1; weak D call: TRBD2 (5 bases). The V end was cut by 4 bases, the J end by 4 bases, with 8 bases between. Per the germline V gene, CDR1 is LGHNA and CDR2 is YSLEER. The CDR3 has 13 amino acids. The CDR3 DNA reads as TGCGCCAGCAGCCCCGGGGTATACAATGAGCAGTTCTTC. Translated, it gives CASSPGVYNEQFF.

This clone came up a few times. The chain uses TRBV2 and TRBJ2-6; D is unresolved. There are 16 residues in the CDR3. CDR1 is SNHLY, CDR2 FYNNEI, per germline. V was pared by 5 bases and J by 0 bases, with 11 bases between. DNA of the CDR3: TGTGCCAGCAGTTCGGACGGCAACTCTGGGGCCAACGTCCTGACTTTC. It codes for CASSSDGNSGANVLTF.

This clone was seen a handful of times. This sequence joins TRBV7-2 and TRBJ2-6; D uncertain. This CDR3 region has 15 residues. CDR1 and CDR2 (germline): SGHTA, FQGNSA. Trimming pared 5 bases from V and 4 bases from J, leaving 12 bases between. Here the CDR3 DNA reads TGTGCCAGCAGCCAAACCGTCCCCGGGGCCAACGTCCTGACTTTC. It specifies CASSQTVPGANVLTF.